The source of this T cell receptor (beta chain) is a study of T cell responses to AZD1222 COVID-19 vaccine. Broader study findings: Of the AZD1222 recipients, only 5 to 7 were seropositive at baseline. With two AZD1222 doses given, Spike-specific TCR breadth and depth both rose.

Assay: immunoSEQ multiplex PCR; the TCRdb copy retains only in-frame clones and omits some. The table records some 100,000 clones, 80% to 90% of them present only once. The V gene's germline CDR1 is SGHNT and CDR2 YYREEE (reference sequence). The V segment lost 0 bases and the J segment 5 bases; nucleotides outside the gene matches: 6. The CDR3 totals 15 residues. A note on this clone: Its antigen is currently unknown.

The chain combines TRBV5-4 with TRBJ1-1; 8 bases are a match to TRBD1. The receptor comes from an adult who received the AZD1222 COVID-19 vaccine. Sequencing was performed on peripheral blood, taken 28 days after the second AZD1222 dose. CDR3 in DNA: TGTGCCAGCAGCTTGGTAACGGACAGGGAGACTGAAGCTTTCTTT. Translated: CASSLVTDRETEAFF.